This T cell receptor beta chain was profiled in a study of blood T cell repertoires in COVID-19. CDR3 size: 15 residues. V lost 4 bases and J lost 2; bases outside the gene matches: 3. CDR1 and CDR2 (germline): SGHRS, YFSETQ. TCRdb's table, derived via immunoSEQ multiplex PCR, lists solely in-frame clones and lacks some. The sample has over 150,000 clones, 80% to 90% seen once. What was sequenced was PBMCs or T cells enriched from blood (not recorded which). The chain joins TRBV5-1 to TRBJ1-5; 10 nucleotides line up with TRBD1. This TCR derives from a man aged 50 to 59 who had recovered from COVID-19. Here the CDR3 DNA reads TGCGCCAGCAGCATAGGGACAGGGGGCAATCAGCCCCAGCATTTT. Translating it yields CASSIGTGGNQPQHF. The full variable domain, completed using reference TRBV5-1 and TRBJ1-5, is KAGVTQTPRYLIKTRGQQVTLSCSPISGHRSVSWYQQTPGQGLQFLFEYFSETQRNKGNFPGRFSGRQFSNSRSEMNVSTLELGDSALYLCASSIGTGGNQPQHFGDGTRLSIL.